Detailed here is one T cell receptor (beta chain). Measured with immunoSEQ multiplex PCR; TCRdb has only the in-frame clones, and not every one. The sample yields about 400,000 clones, roughly nine tenths seen once. Trimming stripped 0 bases from V and 3 bases from J, with 8 bases between. The CDR3 consists of 14 residues. Looked up from germline, CDR1 is KGHSH and CDR2 is LQKENI. The data were taken from a study of blood T cell repertoires in COVID-19. Study in general: COVID-19 samples collected from the United States, Italy and Spain covered acute and convalescent phases.

The sample consisted of PBMCs or T cells enriched from blood (not recorded which). The source is a woman aged 25 to 45 who had recovered from COVID-19. The chain recombines TRBV18 with TRBJ1-2; D is perhaps TRBD1 (5 bases). CDR3 DNA: TGTGCCAGCTCACCACCCTCCAGGGACTATGGCTACACCTTC. This encodes CASSPPSRDYGYTF.